This T cell receptor (beta chain) emerged from a study of blood T cell repertoires in COVID-19. In the study overall: The United States, Italy and Spain supplied acute and convalescent COVID-19 samples. The analysed material was cDNA or gDNA that came from T cells, B-cell-depleted T cells, or PBMCs.

Study processing details: Reference gene primer amplification gave estimated nucleated cell counts. The protocol was immunoSEQ multiplex PCR, while the TCRdb copy is restricted to in-frame clones and leaves out a portion. The D gene and trimming were derived from the DNA, and the V and J assignments and clone size from that table. The sample has over 200,000 clones, 80% to 90% seen once. This CDR3 comprises 15 residues. Trimming took 3 bases from V and 7 from J, leaving 16 bases between them. CDR1 is LNHDA and CDR2 is SQIVND in the germline V gene (reference sequence). The receptor was isolated from a man aged 40-50 years with acute or convalescent COVID-19. This chain links TRBV19 with TRBJ1-5; D not certain. Sequenced material: peripheral blood. In DNA, the CDR3 is TGTGCCAGTAGTATTACAAGTGGAGGGCGGCAGCCCCAGCATTTT. Protein sequence: CASSITSGGRQPQHF.